The present entry profiles one T cell receptor (beta chain) with its context. No antigen is known for it. This sample is drawn from a study of graft-versus-host responses after intestinal transplantation. Study-level background: Induction with anti-thymocyte globulin, then tacrolimus and steroids for roughly three years, was given to all recipients.

Some clones are missing from TCRdb's copy, which holds only in-frame ones; the method was immunoSEQ multiplex PCR. The sample records about 64,000 clones, approximately 91% being singletons. Study-level findings and limits: Allograft graft-versus-host to host-versus-graft clonal ratios ran high in patients with graft-donor T cell macrochimerism. GvH clones were identified in recipient marrow, with some first appearing in ileum or blood.

This CDR3 region has 15 residues. The V and J ends lost 3 bases and 7 bases, in that order; junction bases with no gene match: 7. Germline V CDR1 and CDR2: MDHEN, SYDVKM. This clonotype was sampled from a human donor who was the organ donor for an intestinal transplant. Sequenced here: unstimulated CD8+ T cells sorted from spleen or lymph node cells, sampled before transplant. The chain uses TRBV28 and TRBJ2-1; 9 positions agree with TRBD2. For the CDR3, the DNA is TGTGCCAGCAGTTTCGACAGTAGCGGGAGAAATGAGCAGTTCTTC. As protein: CASSFDSSGRNEQFF.